The present entry profiles one T cell receptor beta chain with its context. These data are taken from a study of blood T cell repertoires in COVID-19. This CDR3 has 14 residues. Trimming removed 6 bases from V and 7 bases from J; junction bases left unmatched: 6. Germline values: CDR1 MGHDK, CDR2 SYGVNS. Data came from immunoSEQ multiplex PCR; TCRdb stores just in-frame clones and leaves some out. The profile covers roughly 80,000 clones, with 75% to 95% appearing a single time and 1.5% to 2% taken by the ten largest. The clonotype comes from a woman in her fifties or sixties in a cohort sampled during active COVID-19. The source material was peripheral blood. The chain carries TRBV25-1 and TRBJ1-4; 9 bases match TRBD1. CDR3 sequence reads: CASRTGGLGEKLFF. DNA of the CDR3: TGTGCCAGCAGAACAGGGGGCTTAGGTGAAAAACTGTTTTTT.